The T cell receptor beta chain described here comes from a study of cytotoxic CD8 clonotypes in ibrutinib-treated CLL. Study background: The study included 11 relapsed/refractory and fewer than 16 treatment-naive patients; under 18 had IGHV unmutated disease.

As concerns this clone: No antigen is known for it.

Findings and limits, study-wide: Public clonotypes proved infrequent, and on treatment they shrank or remained steady. Patients with sustained remission and those progressing were sampled at differing times.

CDR3 length: 16 residues. Deletions cut 0 bases from V and 0 bases from J, with 9 bases between. Germline CDR1 LGHNA, CDR2 YNFKEQ. The repertoire was sequenced with immunoSEQ multiplex PCR; TCRdb's copy has only in-frame clones and lacks some. Of approximately 84,000 clones in the sample, about 85% were seen once. The rearrangement uses TRBV4-2 and TRBJ1-3; the D is unclear. The sequencing here drew on PBMCs, taken after 12 months of ibrutinib treatment. This receptor was identified in a human donor with chronic lymphocytic leukemia. CDR3 protein: CASSQENTRSGNTIYF. The CDR3 DNA follows: TGTGCCAGCAGCCAAGAGAACACCCGCTCTGGAAACACCATATATTTT.